The entry below gives a single TCR beta chain sequence along with its context. Trimming took 5 bases from V and 2 from J, leaving 10 bases between them. Germline lookup yields CDR1 KGHSH and CDR2 LQKENI. This CDR3 region has 14 residues. This sample is drawn from a study of cytomegalovirus exposure and HLA in healthy donors. Primers for the PCR totalled 60 Vbeta and 13 Jbeta. Sequencing was performed with immunoSEQ multiplex PCR; in TCRdb, only in-frame clones are kept and a portion is missing. Here the sample spans about 160,000 clones, over 70% being singletons. The sample comprised PBMCs. The clonotype was recovered from a woman aged 45-65 years in good health and CMV-seropositive. The chain employs TRBV18 and TRBJ1-5; D perhaps matches TRBD1 (6 bases). The CDR3 sequence is CASSGQTGNQPQHF. DNA for the CDR3: TGTGCCAGCTCAGGACAGACGGGCAATCAGCCCCAGCATTTT.